This record looks at one T cell receptor beta chain sequence and its context. Sequencing used immunoSEQ multiplex PCR; TCRdb keeps in-frame clones, though not all of them. Among some 52,000 clones listed, 85% to 90% were seen once. Germline CDR1 SGHTA, CDR2 FQGNSA. This CDR3 is built from 16 residues. The V and J ends lost 1 base and 0 bases, in that order; junction bases with no gene match: 5. The entry originates in a study of blood T cell repertoires in COVID-19. The sequenced sample consisted of peripheral blood. This sequence joins TRBV7-2 and TRBJ1-1; 7 bases agree with TRBD1. The sequence derives from a man aged 70-80 years with acute or convalescent COVID-19. CDR3 in amino acids: CASSLDPTGVNTEAFF. Written as DNA, the CDR3 is TGTGCCAGCAGCTTAGACCCAACAGGGGTGAACACTGAAGCTTTCTTT.